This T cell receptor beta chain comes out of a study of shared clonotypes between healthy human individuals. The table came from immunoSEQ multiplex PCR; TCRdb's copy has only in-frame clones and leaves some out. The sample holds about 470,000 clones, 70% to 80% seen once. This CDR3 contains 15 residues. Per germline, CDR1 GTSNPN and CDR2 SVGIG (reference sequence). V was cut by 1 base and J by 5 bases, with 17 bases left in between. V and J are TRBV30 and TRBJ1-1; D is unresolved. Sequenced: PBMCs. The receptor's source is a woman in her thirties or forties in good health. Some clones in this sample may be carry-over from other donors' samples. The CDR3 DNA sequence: TGTGCCTGGAGTGAGCTAGGTCCCGTTGGGACTGAAGCTTTCTTT. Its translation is CAWSELGPVGTEAFF.